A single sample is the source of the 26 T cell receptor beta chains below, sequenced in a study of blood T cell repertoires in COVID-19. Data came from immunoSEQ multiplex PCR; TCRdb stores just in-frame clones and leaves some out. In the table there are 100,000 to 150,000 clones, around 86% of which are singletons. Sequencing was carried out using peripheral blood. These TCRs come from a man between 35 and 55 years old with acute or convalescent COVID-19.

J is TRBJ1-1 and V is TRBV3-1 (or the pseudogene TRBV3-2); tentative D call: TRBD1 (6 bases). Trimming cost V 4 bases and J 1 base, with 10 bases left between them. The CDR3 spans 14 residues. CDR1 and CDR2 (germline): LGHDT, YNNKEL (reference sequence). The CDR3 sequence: CASSPQTGNTEAFF. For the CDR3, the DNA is TGTGCCAGCAGCCCCCAGACAGGGAACACTGAAGCTTTCTTT.

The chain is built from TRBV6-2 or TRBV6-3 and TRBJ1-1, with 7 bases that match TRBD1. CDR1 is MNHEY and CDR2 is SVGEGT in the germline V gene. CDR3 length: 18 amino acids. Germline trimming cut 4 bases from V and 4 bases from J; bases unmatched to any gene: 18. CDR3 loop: CASSWGPHSQGLSTEAFF. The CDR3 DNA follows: TGTGCCAGCAGTTGGGGGCCGCATTCACAGGGGTTGAGCACTGAAGCTTTCTTT.

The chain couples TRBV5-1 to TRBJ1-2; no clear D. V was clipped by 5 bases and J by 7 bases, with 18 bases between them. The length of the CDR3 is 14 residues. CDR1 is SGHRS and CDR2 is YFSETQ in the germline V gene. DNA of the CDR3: TGCGCCAGCAGTCTTGCCATGGTCGAAGCTGGCTACACCTTC. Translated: CASSLAMVEAGYTF.

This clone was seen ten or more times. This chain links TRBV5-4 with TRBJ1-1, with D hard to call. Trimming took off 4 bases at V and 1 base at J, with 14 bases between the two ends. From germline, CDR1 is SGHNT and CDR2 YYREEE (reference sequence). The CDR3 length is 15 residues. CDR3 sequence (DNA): TGTGCCAGCAGCCCCCCGGAGGTTAAGAACACTGAAGCTTTCTTT. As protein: CASSPPEVKNTEAFF.

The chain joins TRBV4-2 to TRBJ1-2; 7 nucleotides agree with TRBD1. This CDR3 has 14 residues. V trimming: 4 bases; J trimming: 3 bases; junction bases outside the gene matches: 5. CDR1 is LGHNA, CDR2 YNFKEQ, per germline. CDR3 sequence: CASSPRQGYYGYTF. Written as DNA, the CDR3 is TGTGCCAGCAGCCCCCGACAGGGTTACTATGGCTACACCTTC.

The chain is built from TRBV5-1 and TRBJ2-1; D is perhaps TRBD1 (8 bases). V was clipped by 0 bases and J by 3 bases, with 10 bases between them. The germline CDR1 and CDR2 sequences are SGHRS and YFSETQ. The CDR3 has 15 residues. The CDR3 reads CASSLDRGGYNEQFF. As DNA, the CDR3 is TGCGCCAGCAGCTTGGACAGGGGGGGCTACAATGAGCAGTTCTTC.

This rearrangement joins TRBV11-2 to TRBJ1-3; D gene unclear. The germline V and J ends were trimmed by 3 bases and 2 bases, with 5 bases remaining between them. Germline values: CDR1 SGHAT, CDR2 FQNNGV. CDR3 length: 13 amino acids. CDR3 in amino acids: CASSFGTGNTIYF. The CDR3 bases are TGTGCCAGCAGCTTCGGTACTGGAAACACCATATATTTT.

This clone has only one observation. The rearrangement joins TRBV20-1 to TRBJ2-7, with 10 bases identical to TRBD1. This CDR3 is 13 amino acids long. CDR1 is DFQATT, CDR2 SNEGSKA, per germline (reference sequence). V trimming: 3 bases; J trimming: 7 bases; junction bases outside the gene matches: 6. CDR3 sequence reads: CSASRQGAREQYF. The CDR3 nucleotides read TGCAGTGCTAGTAGACAGGGGGCGAGGGAGCAGTACTTC.

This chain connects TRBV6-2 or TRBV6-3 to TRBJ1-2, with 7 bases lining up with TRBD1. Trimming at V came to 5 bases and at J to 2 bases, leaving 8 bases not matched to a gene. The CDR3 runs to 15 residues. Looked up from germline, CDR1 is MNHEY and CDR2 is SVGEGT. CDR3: CASSRPRGQNYGYTF. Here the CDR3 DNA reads TGTGCCAGCAGTCGCCCTCGGGGACAGAACTATGGCTACACCTTC.

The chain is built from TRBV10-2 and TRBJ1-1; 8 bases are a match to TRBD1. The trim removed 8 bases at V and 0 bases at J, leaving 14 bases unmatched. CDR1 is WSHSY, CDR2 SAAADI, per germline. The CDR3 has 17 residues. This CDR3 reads CASGERAGGFLNTEAFF. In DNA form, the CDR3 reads TGCGCCAGCGGAGAGCGGGCAGGGGGCTTTCTGAACACTGAAGCTTTCTTT.

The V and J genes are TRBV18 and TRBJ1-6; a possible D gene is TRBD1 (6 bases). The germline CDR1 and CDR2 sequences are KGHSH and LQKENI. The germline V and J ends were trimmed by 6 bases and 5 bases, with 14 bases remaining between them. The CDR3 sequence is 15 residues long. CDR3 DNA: TGTGCCAGCTCCCAACGCGGGGGCGATAATTCACCCCTCCACTTT. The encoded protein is CASSQRGGDNSPLHF.

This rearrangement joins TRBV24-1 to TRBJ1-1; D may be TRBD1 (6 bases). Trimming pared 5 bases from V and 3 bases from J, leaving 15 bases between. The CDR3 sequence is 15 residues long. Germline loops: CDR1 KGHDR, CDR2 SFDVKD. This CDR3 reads CATSAGQLGDTEAFF. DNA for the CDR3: TGTGCCACCAGTGCCGGACAGCTAGGGGACACTGAAGCTTTCTTT.

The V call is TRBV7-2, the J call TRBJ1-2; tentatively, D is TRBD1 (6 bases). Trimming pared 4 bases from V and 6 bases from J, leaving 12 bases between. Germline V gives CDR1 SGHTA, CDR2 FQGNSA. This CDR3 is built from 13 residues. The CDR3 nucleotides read TGTGCCAGCAGCTACAAACAGGGACATGGCTACACCTTC. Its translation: CASSYKQGHGYTF.

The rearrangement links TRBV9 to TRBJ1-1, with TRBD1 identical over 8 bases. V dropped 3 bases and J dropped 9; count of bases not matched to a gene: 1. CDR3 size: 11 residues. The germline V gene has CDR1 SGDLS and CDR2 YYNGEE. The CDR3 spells CASSGTGQAFF. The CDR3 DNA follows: TGTGCCAGCAGCGGGACAGGGCAAGCTTTCTTT.

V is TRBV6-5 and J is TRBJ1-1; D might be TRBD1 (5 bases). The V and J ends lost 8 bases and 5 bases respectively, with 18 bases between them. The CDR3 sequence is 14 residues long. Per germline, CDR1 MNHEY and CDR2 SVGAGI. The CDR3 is CASSRGQGGTEAFF. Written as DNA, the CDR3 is TGTGCCAGCTCGCGTGGGCAGGGAGGAACTGAAGCTTTCTTT.

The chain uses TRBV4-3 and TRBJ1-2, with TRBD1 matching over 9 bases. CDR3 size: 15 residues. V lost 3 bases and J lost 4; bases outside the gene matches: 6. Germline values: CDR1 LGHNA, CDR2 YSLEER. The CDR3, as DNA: TGCGCCAGCAGCCAGCGGGACAGGGTCGGCTATGGCTACACCTTC. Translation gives CASSQRDRVGYGYTF.

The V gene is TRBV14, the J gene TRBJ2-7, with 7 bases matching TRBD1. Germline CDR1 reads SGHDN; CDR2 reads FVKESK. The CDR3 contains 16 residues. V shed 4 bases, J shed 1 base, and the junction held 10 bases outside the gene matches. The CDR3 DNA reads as TGTGCCAGCAGCCGTCTGGTGACAGGGCGATCCTACGAGCAGTACTTC. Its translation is CASSRLVTGRSYEQYF.

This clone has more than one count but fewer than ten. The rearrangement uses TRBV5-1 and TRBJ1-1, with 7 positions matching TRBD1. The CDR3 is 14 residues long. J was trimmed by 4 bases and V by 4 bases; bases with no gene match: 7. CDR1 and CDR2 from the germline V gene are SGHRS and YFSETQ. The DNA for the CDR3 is TGCGCCAGCAGCCTGGACAGGAGGGGCACTGAAGCTTTCTTT. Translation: CASSLDRRGTEAFF. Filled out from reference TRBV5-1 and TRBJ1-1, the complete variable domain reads KAGVTQTPRYLIKTRGQQVTLSCSPISGHRSVSWYQQTPGQGLQFLFEYFSETQRNKGNFPGRFSGRQFSNSRSEMNVSTLELGDSALYLCASSLDRRGTEAFFGQGTRLTVV.

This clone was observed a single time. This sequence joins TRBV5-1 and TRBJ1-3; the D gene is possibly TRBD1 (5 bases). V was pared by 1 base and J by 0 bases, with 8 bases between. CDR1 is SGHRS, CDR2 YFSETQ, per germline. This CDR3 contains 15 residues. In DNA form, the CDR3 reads TGCGCCAGCAGCTTGATCCAGGGCTCTGGAAACACCATATATTTT. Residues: CASSLIQGSGNTIYF.

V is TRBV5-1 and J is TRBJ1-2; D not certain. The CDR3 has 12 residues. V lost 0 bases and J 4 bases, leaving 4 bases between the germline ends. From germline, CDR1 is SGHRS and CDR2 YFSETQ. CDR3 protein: CASSLASYGYTF. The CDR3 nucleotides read TGCGCCAGCAGCTTGGCCTCCTATGGCTACACCTTC.

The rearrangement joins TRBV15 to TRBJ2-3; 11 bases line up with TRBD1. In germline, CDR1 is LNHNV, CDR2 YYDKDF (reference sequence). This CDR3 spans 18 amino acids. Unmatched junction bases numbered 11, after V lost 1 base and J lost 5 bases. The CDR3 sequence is CATSRGTWTGGAGDTQYF. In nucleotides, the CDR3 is TGTGCCACCAGCAGAGGAACGTGGACAGGGGGCGCGGGAGATACGCAGTATTTT. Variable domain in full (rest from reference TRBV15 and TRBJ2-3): DAMVIQNPRYQVTQFGKPVTLSCSQTLNHNVMYWYQQKSSQAPKLLFHYYDKDFNNEADTPDNFQSRRPNTSFCFLDIRSPGLGDTAMYLCATSRGTWTGGAGDTQYFGPGTRLTVL.

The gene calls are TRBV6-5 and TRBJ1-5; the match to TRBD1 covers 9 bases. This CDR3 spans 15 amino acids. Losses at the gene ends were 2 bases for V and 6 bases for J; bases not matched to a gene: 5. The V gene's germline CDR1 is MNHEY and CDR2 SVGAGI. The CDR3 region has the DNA TGTGCCAGCAGTTACGTACAGGGGGCCGGTCAGCCCCAGCATTTT. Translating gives CASSYVQGAGQPQHF.

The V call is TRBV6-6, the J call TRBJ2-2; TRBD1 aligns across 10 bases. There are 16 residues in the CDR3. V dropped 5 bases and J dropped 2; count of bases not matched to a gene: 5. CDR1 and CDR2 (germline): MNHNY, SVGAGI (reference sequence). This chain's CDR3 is CASSTGQGINTGELFF. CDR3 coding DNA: TGTGCCAGCAGTACGGGACAGGGGATAAACACCGGGGAGCTGTTTTTT.

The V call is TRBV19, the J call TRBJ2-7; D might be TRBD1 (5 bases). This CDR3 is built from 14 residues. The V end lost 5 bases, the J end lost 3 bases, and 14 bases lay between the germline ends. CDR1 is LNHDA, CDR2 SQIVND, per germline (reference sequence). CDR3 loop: CASSARAGFYEQYF. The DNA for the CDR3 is TGTGCCAGTAGTGCTAGGGCAGGGTTCTACGAGCAGTACTTC.

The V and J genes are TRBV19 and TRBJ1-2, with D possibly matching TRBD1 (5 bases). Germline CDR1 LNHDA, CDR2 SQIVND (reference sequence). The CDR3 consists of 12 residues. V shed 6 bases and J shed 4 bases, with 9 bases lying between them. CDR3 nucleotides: TGTGCCAGTAGCGGGACTTCCTATGGCTACACCTTC. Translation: CASSGTSYGYTF. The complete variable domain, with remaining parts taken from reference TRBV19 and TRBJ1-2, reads DGGITQSPKYLFRKEGQNVTLSCEQNLNHDAMYWYRQDPGQGLRLIYYSQIVNDFQKGDIAEGYSVSREKKESFPLTVTSAQKNPTAFYLCASSGTSYGYTFGSGTRLTVV.

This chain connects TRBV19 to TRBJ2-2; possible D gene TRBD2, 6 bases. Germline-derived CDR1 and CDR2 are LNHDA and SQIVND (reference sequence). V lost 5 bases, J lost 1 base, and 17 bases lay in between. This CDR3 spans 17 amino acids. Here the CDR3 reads CASSPRDSQMNTGELFF. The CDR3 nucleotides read TGTGCCAGTAGTCCACGGGACTCCCAAATGAACACCGGGGAGCTGTTTTTT.